A single sample is the source of the 12 T cell receptor beta chains below, sequenced in a study of cytomegalovirus exposure and HLA in healthy donors. 60 Vbeta and 13 Jbeta primers were used in PCR. Using immunoSEQ multiplex PCR, the repertoire was profiled, and TCRdb retains in-frame clones only, with some absent. In the table there are some 120,000 clones, 55% to 80% of which are singletons. Specimen: PBMCs. All receptors come from a woman aged 25 to 39 in good health and CMV-seronegative.

In the case of this clone: Germline and junction disagree at one end, which may indicate a read error. The V call is TRBV6-1, the J call TRBJ1-2; D is undetermined. Germline-derived CDR1 and CDR2 are MNHNS and SASEGT. The CDR3 sequence is 17 residues long. The CDR3 sequence: CASSEGVRRPAHYGYAF. The CDR3 DNA reads TGTGCCAGCAGTGAAGGGGTGCGACGACCGGCGCACTATGGCTACGCCTTC.

The chain combines TRBV20-1 with TRBJ2-1; a possible D gene is TRBD1 (5 bases). The CDR3 runs 11 residues. CDR1 DFQATT and CDR2 SNEGSKA come from the germline V gene (reference sequence). With 6 bases removed from V and 7 bases from J, the gap between germline ends came to 10 bases. The CDR3 is CSASSGNEQFF. The CDR3 DNA reads as TGCAGTGCCAGCTCAGGGAATGAGCAGTTCTTC.

In DNA form, the CDR3 reads TGTGCCAGCAAGTCGTCCTCTAGCGGGAGATACGAGCAGTACTTC. It yields the protein CASKSSSSGRYEQYF. The J gene is TRBJ2-7, the V gene TRBV28; 10 positions match TRBD2. Germline values: CDR1 MDHEN, CDR2 SYDVKM. The ends lost 7 bases at V and 4 bases at J; junction bases unmatched: 10. The CDR3 sequence is 15 residues long.

This clone was detected a few times. This sequence joins TRBV28 and TRBJ1-5; D is perhaps TRBD1 (6 bases). Germline V gives CDR1 MDHEN, CDR2 SYDVKM. Between the trimmed V and J ends, which lost 5 bases and 2 bases, there was a span of 13 bases. CDR3 length equals 15 residues. Here the CDR3 DNA reads TGTGCCAGCAGTACTTTAGGGGGAGGCAATCAGCCCCAGCATTTT. Protein product: CASSTLGGGNQPQHF.

The V and J genes are TRBV7-8 and TRBJ1-1; D unresolved. V lost 4 bases and J lost 2, with 11 bases in between. CDR1 is SGHVS and CDR2 is FQNEAQ in the germline V gene. The CDR3 is 14 amino acids. In nucleotides, the CDR3 is TGTGCCAGCAGCTCCCTTCTCACAAACACTGAAGCTTTCTTT. It codes for CASSSLLTNTEAFF.

V and J are TRBV29-1 and TRBJ1-1; D unresolved. Germline V CDR1 and CDR2: SQVTM, ANQGSEA. Trimming took 7 bases from V and 11 from J, leaving 20 bases between them. This CDR3 spans 12 amino acids. Written as DNA, the CDR3 is TGCAGCGGTCGGTCGGGTAGAAGTCGGGCTTTCTTT. Amino acids: CSGRSGRSRAFF.

J is TRBJ1-1 and V is TRBV28; 11 bases fit TRBD1. The CDR3 is made up of 15 amino acids. Looked up from germline, CDR1 is MDHEN and CDR2 is SYDVKM. Trimming removed 6 bases from V and 5 bases from J; junction bases left unmatched: 8. Here the CDR3 reads CASSTYGQGATEAFF. The DNA of the CDR3 is TGTGCCAGCAGCACCTACGGACAGGGGGCTACTGAAGCTTTCTTT.

The chain uses TRBV7-6 and TRBJ2-1, with 13 bases that match TRBD2. Germline V lookup: CDR1 SGHVS, CDR2 FNYEAQ. Unmatched junction bases numbered 6, after V lost 6 bases and J lost 4 bases. The CDR3 has 16 residues. The CDR3 DNA reads as TGTGCCAGCAGACGGACTAGCGGGAGTACTTACAATGAGCAGTTCTTC. Translation: CASRRTSGSTYNEQFF.

The chain carries TRBV2 and TRBJ2-3; 10 bases match TRBD2. This CDR3 has 16 amino acids. The germline V gene encodes CDR1 SNHLY and CDR2 FYNNEI. With 3 bases clipped from V and 6 bases from J, the junction kept 9 bases outside the gene matches. The CDR3 coding sequence is TGTGCCAGCAGTGAGGGGCTAGCGGGGGAAAGCGATACGCAGTATTTT. Translated: CASSEGLAGESDTQYF.

This chain uses TRBV6-5 with TRBJ2-1; a weak D match, TRBD1 (6 bases). There are 13 residues in the CDR3. Germline loops: CDR1 MNHEY, CDR2 SVGAGI. V was trimmed by 6 bases and J by 8 bases, leaving 14 bases between them. As DNA, the CDR3 is TGTGCCAGCAGCTTTACTAGGGGGTATGAGCAGTTCTTC. This gives the protein CASSFTRGYEQFF.

The chain combines TRBV7-6 with TRBJ2-5; TRBD1 agrees at 7 bases. The CDR3 has 14 residues. J gave up 1 base and V 3 bases, and 2 bases lay outside the gene matches. The germline V gene has CDR1 SGHVS and CDR2 FNYEAQ. The CDR3 nucleotides are TGTGCCAGCAGCTTGGGGACAGCCCAAGAGACCCAGTACTTC. Its protein is CASSLGTAQETQYF.

V usage is TRBV6-1 and J usage is TRBJ2-1; D may be TRBD2 (6 bases). From germline, CDR1 is MNHNS and CDR2 SASEGT. The CDR3 is made up of 13 amino acids. V lost 6 bases, J lost 7 bases, and 13 bases lay in between. The DNA for the CDR3 is TGTGCCAGCAGCCTGACTAGGGAGAATGAGCAGTTCTTC. Translation gives CASSLTRENEQFF.